This TCR beta chain emerged from a study of T cells after yellow fever vaccination. Notes on the study in general: Post-booster repertoires contained most primary-vaccination clones again (about 96% CD4, about 90% CD8).

As regards this clonotype: The antigen remains undetermined.

As TCR cDNA was made by 5'RACE template switching, a universal primer site and UMIs were added. A single record per CDR3 protein comes from TCRdb applying MiXCR to the 5' RACE reads. The data contain some 320,000 distinct CDR3 sequences, about 4% of them singletons. This CDR3 spans 18 amino acids. The V gene's germline CDR1 is LGHNA and CDR2 YSLEER. The V segment lost 0 bases and the J segment 0 bases; nucleotides outside the gene matches: 6. This sequence originates from a man aged 18 to 30 who received the YFV17D yellow fever vaccine. Sample: PBMCs, taken 5 days after the yellow fever booster vaccination. The chain carries TRBV4-3 and TRBJ2-3; TRBD2 aligns across 10 bases. CDR3 DNA: TGCGCCAGCAGCCAAGATTTGGCTAGCGGGAGAAGCACAGATACGCAGTATTTT. Translating gives CASSQDLASGRSTDTQYF.